These 7 T cell receptor beta chains share one sample of origin, sequenced in a study of shared clonotypes between healthy human individuals. It was CD45RO-negative cells, positively selected for CCR7, that made up naive CD8 cells, with terminally differentiated effector memory CD45RA+ cells excluded. Generated by immunoSEQ multiplex PCR, the TCRdb table keeps only in-frame clones and is missing some. The table includes more than 550,000 clones, about 91% detected once. The specimen was naive CD8+ T cells sorted from blood. These receptors were obtained from a man between 25 and 39 years old in good health.

V is TRBV15 and J is TRBJ1-5; tentative D call: TRBD1 (5 bases). Trimming pared 1 base from V and 1 base from J, leaving 11 bases between. This CDR3 spans 16 amino acids. The V gene's germline CDR1 is LNHNV and CDR2 YYDKDF (reference sequence). CDR3 protein: CATSRAKGESNQPQHF. CDR3 in DNA: TGTGCCACCAGCAGAGCTAAAGGGGAGAGCAATCAGCCCCAGCATTTT.

This clone was seen only once. The chain employs TRBV29-1 and TRBJ2-2; 8 nucleotides match TRBD2. Trimming took 5 bases from V and 5 from J; bases not matched to a gene: 10. Germline loops: CDR1 SQVTM, CDR2 ANQGSEA. CDR3 length: 15 amino acids. The CDR3 reads CSVYTSGTRTGELFF. DNA of the CDR3: TGCAGCGTTTACACTAGCGGTACCCGTACCGGGGAGCTGTTTTTT.

This sequence joins TRBV6-4 and TRBJ2-3; 13 bases map to TRBD2. Germline CDR1 is MRHNA and CDR2 is SNTAGT. This CDR3 has 16 amino acids. V was clipped by 5 bases and J by 2 bases; unmatched bases: 4. CDR3 protein: CASSPGTSGATDTQYF. The DNA of the CDR3 is TGTGCCAGCAGTCCCGGGACTAGCGGGGCCACAGATACGCAGTATTTT.

This chain connects TRBV27 to TRBJ1-5; D gene uncertain. Deletions cut 3 bases from V and 0 bases from J, with 24 bases between. The germline V gene encodes CDR1 MNHEY and CDR2 SMNVEV (reference sequence). The CDR3 has 20 residues. The chain's CDR3 is CASSFAPVSLRDHSNQPQHF. CDR3 sequence (DNA): TGTGCCAGCAGTTTCGCGCCGGTATCGCTGCGAGATCATAGCAATCAGCCCCAGCATTTT.

V usage is TRBV7-9 and J usage is TRBJ2-3; 11 positions agree with TRBD1. Per the germline V gene, CDR1 is SEHNR and CDR2 is FQNEAQ (reference sequence). The ends lost 0 bases at V and 7 bases at J; junction bases unmatched: 6. The CDR3 loop spans 16 amino acids. The CDR3 is CASSLARTGGAYTQYF. CDR3 nucleotide sequence: TGTGCCAGCAGCTTAGCGAGGACAGGGGGCGCTTATACGCAGTATTTT. The variable domain in full, completed from reference TRBV7-9 and TRBJ2-3, reads DTGVSQNPRHKITKRGQNVTFRCDPISEHNRLYWYRQTLGQGPEFLTYFQNEAQLEKSRLLSDRFSAERPKGSFSTLEIQRTEQGDSAMYLCASSLARTGGAYTQYFGPGTRLTVL.

J is TRBJ2-2 and V is TRBV7-2, with D possibly being TRBD2 (6 bases). Germline CDR1 and CDR2: SGHTA and FQGNSA. This CDR3 is built from 14 residues. V lost 3 bases and J 4 bases, leaving 9 bases between the germline ends. The CDR3: CASSLTSATGELFF. In DNA form, the CDR3 reads TGTGCCAGCAGCTTGACTAGTGCCACCGGGGAGCTGTTTTTT.

The chain uses TRBV7-9 and TRBJ2-5, with D maybe TRBD1 (6 bases). The germline V gene encodes CDR1 SEHNR and CDR2 FQNEAQ (reference sequence). This CDR3 is 14 amino acids long. V lost 5 bases, J lost 1 base, and 11 bases lay in between. CDR3 coding DNA: TGTGCCAGCAGCCTCTCGACAGGCCAAGAGACCCAGTACTTC. This sequence encodes CASSLSTGQETQYF.